These 18 T cell receptor beta chains came from one sample sequenced in a study of beta chain features in type 1 diabetes (dated by TCRdb to the late 2010s). Library preparation was by the immunoSEQ multiplex PCR assay. The entire isolated RNA was reverse transcribed using the High Capacity cDNA Reverse Transcription Kit, and thus expressed TCRB transcripts were sequenced. Drawn from immuneACCESS, this table holds only the in-frame rearrangements with V and J called that TCRdb kept. Clones are partly lost; checked studies trace under half to an unresolved V gene and leave the rest unexplained. Recorded for this sample are some 900,000 clones; roughly a sixth of them occurred a single time. The biggest ten clones account for 0.023% of the sample. Sequencing input: naive CD4+ T cells from blood. The cell subset or site label here, explained by the study, means: true naive CD4+ T cells. The receptor source for this set is a woman aged 18-30 years in good health.

The gene calls are TRBV5-1 and TRBJ1-1; no clear D. The V and J ends lost 0 bases and 7 bases respectively, with 4 bases between them. This CDR3 contains 11 residues. From germline, CDR1 is SGHRS and CDR2 YFSETQ. The CDR3 region is CASSLANEAFF. CDR3 nucleotide sequence: TGCGCCAGCAGCTTGGCCAATGAAGCTTTCTTT.

The rearrangement links TRBV5-4 to TRBJ2-1, with TRBD2 matching over 8 bases. The trim removed 6 bases at V and 5 bases at J, leaving 7 bases unmatched. This CDR3 is 14 amino acids long. Germline V gene data show CDR1 as SGHNT and CDR2 as YYREEE (reference sequence). As DNA, the CDR3 is TGTGCCAGCAAGCGGGAGCTCTCGAACAATGAGCAGTTCTTC. The encoded protein is CASKRELSNNEQFF.

This clone came up a few times. The chain links TRBV29-1 to TRBJ2-1; TRBD2 matches 10 bases. This CDR3 contains 17 residues. Per germline, CDR1 SQVTM and CDR2 ANQGSEA. Losses at the gene ends were 4 bases for V and 2 bases for J; bases not matched to a gene: 11. The DNA for the CDR3 is TGCAGCGTTGTGGGATGGGAAAGCGGGAGGGCCTACAATGAGCAGTTCTTC. The encoded protein is CSVVGWESGRAYNEQFF.

The V call is TRBV10-3, the J call TRBJ2-7; 14 nucleotides align to TRBD2. Per the germline V gene, CDR1 is ENHRY and CDR2 is SYGVKD. The length of the CDR3 is 14 residues. V trimming: 9 bases; J trimming: 6 bases; junction bases outside the gene matches: 7. Here the CDR3 DNA reads TGTGCCATGGGCGGGACTAGCGGGAGTTTCGAGCAGTACTTC. Amino acids: CAMGGTSGSFEQYF.

V gene TRBV7-2 combines with J gene TRBJ2-7; D gene uncertain. CDR3 size: 15 residues. V lost 5 bases, J lost 0 bases, and 14 bases lay in between. Germline loops: CDR1 SGHTA, CDR2 FQGNSA. CDR3 region: CASSRDRAYSYEQYF. The CDR3 DNA reads TGTGCCAGCAGCCGAGACCGGGCTTACTCCTACGAGCAGTACTTC.

This clone turned up a few times. J is TRBJ1-6 and V is TRBV10-3; D unclear. CDR1 and CDR2 from the germline V gene are ENHRY and SYGVKD. Trimming shortened V by 3 bases and J by 8 bases, and 5 bases separated the two germline ends. The CDR3 contains 12 residues. The DNA of the CDR3 is TGTGCCATCAGTGAAGGTGATTCACCCCTCCACTTT. As protein: CAISEGDSPLHF.

In this sample, this clone turned up a few times. The sample contains more than one DNA sequence encoding this CDR3. The rearrangement joins TRBV30 to TRBJ2-1, with D possibly matching TRBD2 (5 bases). The CDR3 runs 18 residues. The ends were cut back, 3 bases at V and 4 bases at J, with 25 bases in the middle. CDR1 is GTSNPN, CDR2 SVGIG, per germline (reference sequence). The CDR3 loop is CAWRSPPSCPRGYNEQFF. The CDR3, as DNA: TGTGCCTGGAGGAGTCCCCCATCATGTCCCAGAGGGTACAATGAGCAGTTCTTC.

The chain combines TRBV11-2 with TRBJ2-7, with D possibly matching TRBD1 (5 bases). This CDR3 region has 13 residues. Germline CDR1 reads SGHAT; CDR2 reads FQNNGV. The V end was cut by 5 bases, the J end by 2 bases, with 10 bases between. The chain's CDR3 is CASSQGQAYEQYF. The CDR3 DNA follows: TGTGCCAGCAGCCAGGGCCAGGCCTACGAGCAGTACTTC.

In the case of this clone: The same CDR3 also results from other DNA sequences found in this sample. This chain connects TRBV7-3 to TRBJ2-1; D may correspond to TRBD1 or TRBD2 (5 bases each). The CDR3 consists of 14 residues. V lost 3 bases and J 0 bases, leaving 6 bases between the germline ends. Per the germline V gene, CDR1 is SGHTA and CDR2 is FQGTGA. The CDR3, as DNA: TGTGCCAGCAGCTTGAGGGGCTCCTACAATGAGCAGTTCTTC. Amino acids: CASSLRGSYNEQFF.

The table lists this clone with a few counts. CDR3 DNA sequence: TGTGCCAGTAGTATAGGTACAGCCCGGGAAGTACGTTTGGGCTACAATGAGCAGTTCTTC. Translating it yields CASSIGTAREVRLGYNEQFF. V gene TRBV19 combines with J gene TRBJ2-1; D possibly corresponds to TRBD2 (5 bases). Trimming removed 1 base at V and 3 bases at J, with 25 bases between. The length of the CDR3 is 20 residues. Per germline, CDR1 LNHDA and CDR2 SQIVND (reference sequence).

The chain links TRBV7-9 to TRBJ2-2; the match to TRBD1 covers 9 bases. In germline, CDR1 is SEHNR, CDR2 FQNEAQ (reference sequence). V shed 5 bases, J shed 6 bases, and the junction held 10 bases outside the gene matches. This CDR3 is 16 amino acids long. The CDR3 sequence is CASSGQGFSGAGELFF. The CDR3 DNA sequence: TGTGCCAGCAGCGGACAGGGGTTTAGTGGCGCCGGGGAGCTGTTTTTT.

CDR3 nucleotides: TGTGCCAGCAGCAAAGAGGAAGTTGACAGCATACCCACAGATACACAGTATTTT. This sequence encodes CASSKEEVDSIPTDTQYF. This rearrangement joins TRBV21-1 to TRBJ2-3; the D segment call TRBD1 is taken from the table without a DNA check. TRBV21-1 counts as a pseudogene. The CDR3 contains 18 residues.

This clone was observed a handful of times. The rearrangement links TRBV9 to TRBJ2-5; D assignment may be TRBD1 or TRBD2 (5 bases each). The germline V gene has CDR1 SGDLS and CDR2 YYNGEE. V was clipped by 4 bases and J by 4 bases, with 14 bases between them. The length of the CDR3 is 14 residues. CDR3 loop: CASSFRGRGETQYF. The CDR3 nucleotides read TGTGCCAGCAGCTTTAGGGGTCGGGGAGAGACCCAGTACTTC.

V is TRBV18 and J is TRBJ2-1; TRBD2 agrees at 12 bases. The CDR3 contains 16 residues. Germline V gene data show CDR1 as KGHSH and CDR2 as LQKENI. J gave up 7 bases and V 3 bases, and 7 bases lay outside the gene matches. The CDR3, as DNA: TGTGCCAGCTCACCTCGACTAGCGGGAGATACTAATGAGCAGTTCTTC. Protein product: CASSPRLAGDTNEQFF.

This clone was seen only a few times. The chain joins TRBV2 to TRBJ1-2, with TRBD1 matching 7 bases. CDR1 SNHLY and CDR2 FYNNEI come from the germline V gene. Losses at the gene ends were 4 bases for V and 7 bases for J; bases not matched to a gene: 9. The CDR3 extends over 14 amino acids. CDR3 amino acids: CASSAGQLVSGYTF. The CDR3 coding sequence is TGTGCCAGCAGTGCGGGACAGCTGGTTTCTGGCTACACCTTC.

This clone was seen a few times. J is TRBJ2-1 and V is TRBV13; weak D call: TRBD1 (6 bases). There are 17 residues in the CDR3. Germline values: CDR1 PRHDT, CDR2 FYEKMQ (reference sequence). V was clipped by 4 bases and J by 9 bases, with 25 bases between them. CDR3 region: CASSWGPGTGPNPEQFF. DNA for the CDR3: TGTGCCAGCAGCTGGGGGCCCGGCACGGGGCCTAATCCTGAGCAGTTCTTC.

Comments on this clone: One base away lies a much larger clone, so this may be a sequencing read error. Other nucleotide sequences in the sample specify the same CDR3. The J gene is TRBJ2-1, the V gene TRBV7-3, with D possibly matching TRBD2 (6 bases). CDR3 length: 15 amino acids. V shed 2 bases and J shed 0 bases, with 8 bases lying between them. Germline CDR1 is SGHTA and CDR2 is FQGTGA. The CDR3 DNA follows: TGTGCCAGCAGCTTAGCCGGGAGCTCCTACAATGAGCAGTTCTTC. It encodes CASSLAGSSYNEQFF.

This clone came up a few times. The J gene is TRBJ2-7, the V gene TRBV7-9; TRBD2 agrees at 9 bases. V was pared by 6 bases and J by 7 bases, with 7 bases of the junction left unmatched. The CDR3 totals 13 residues. Germline V lookup: CDR1 SEHNR, CDR2 FQNEAQ (reference sequence). CDR3 DNA sequence: TGTGCCAGCAGTGCTAGCGGGGCCGGGGAGCAGTACTTC. Translation gives CASSASGAGEQYF.